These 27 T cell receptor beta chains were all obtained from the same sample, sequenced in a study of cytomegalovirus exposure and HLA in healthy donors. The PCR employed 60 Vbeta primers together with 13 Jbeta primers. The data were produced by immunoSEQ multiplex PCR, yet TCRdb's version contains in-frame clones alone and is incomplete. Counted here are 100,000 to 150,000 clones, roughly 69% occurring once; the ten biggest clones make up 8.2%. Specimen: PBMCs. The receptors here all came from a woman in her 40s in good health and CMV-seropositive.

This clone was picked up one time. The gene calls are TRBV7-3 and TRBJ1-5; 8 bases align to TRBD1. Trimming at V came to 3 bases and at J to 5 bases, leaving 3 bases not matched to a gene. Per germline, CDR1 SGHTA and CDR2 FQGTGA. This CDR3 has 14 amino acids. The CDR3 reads CASSFQGADQPQHF. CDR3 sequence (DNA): TGTGCCAGCAGCTTTCAGGGGGCTGATCAGCCCCAGCATTTT.

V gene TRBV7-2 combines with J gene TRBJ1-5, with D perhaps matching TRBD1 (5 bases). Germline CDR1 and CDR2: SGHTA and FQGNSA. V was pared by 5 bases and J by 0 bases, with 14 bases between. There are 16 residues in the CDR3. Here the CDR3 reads CASSQYGGNSNQPQHF. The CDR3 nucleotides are TGTGCCAGCAGCCAATACGGGGGTAATAGCAATCAGCCCCAGCATTTT.

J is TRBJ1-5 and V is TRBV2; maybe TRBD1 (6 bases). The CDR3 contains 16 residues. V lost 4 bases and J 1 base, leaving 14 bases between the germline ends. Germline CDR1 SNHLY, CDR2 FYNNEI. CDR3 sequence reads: CASSGIQGLSNQPQHF. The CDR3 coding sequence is TGTGCCAGCAGTGGCATACAGGGCCTCAGCAATCAGCCCCAGCATTTT.

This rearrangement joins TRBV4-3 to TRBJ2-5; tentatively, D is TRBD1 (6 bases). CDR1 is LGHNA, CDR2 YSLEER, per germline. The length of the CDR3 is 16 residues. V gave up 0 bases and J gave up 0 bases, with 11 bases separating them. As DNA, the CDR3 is TGCGCCAGCAGCCAAGATCCACAGGGAGACCAAGAGACCCAGTACTTC. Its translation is CASSQDPQGDQETQYF.

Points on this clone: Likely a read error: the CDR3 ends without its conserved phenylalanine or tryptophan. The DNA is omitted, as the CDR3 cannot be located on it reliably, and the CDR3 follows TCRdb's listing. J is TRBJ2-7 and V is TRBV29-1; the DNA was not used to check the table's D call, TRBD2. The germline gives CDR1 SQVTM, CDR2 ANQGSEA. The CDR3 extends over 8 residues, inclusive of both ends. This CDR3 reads CSASGGRS.

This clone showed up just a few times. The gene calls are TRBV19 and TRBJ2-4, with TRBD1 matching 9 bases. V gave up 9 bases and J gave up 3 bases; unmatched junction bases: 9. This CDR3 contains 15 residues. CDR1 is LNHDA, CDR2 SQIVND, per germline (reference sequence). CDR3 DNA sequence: TGTGCCAGCGCCGGGGGACAGGGCGACAAAAACATTCAGTACTTC. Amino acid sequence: CASAGGQGDKNIQYF.

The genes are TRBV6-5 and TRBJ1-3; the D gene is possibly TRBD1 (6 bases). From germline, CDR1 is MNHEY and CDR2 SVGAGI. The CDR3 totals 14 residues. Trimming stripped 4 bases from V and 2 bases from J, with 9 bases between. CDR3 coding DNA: TGTGCCAGCAGTTTCCCAGGGGCTGGAAACACCATATATTTT. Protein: CASSFPGAGNTIYF.

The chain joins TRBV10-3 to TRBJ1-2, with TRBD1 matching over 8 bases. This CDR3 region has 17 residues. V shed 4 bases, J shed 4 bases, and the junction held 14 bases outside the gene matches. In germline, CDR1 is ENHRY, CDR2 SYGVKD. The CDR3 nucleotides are TGTGCCATCAGTGGGGGGGGACAGGTCCATTCCGCCTATGGCTACACCTTC. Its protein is CAISGGGQVHSAYGYTF.

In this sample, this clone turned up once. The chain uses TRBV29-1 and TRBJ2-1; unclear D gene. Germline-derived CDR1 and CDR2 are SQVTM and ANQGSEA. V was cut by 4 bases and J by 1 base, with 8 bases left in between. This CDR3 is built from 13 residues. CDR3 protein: CSVAPESYNEQFF. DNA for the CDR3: TGCAGCGTTGCGCCTGAGTCCTACAATGAGCAGTTCTTC.

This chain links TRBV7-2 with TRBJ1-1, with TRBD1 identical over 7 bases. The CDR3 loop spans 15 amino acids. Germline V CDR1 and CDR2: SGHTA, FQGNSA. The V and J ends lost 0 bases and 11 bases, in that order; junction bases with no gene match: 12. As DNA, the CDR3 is TGTGCCAGCAGCTTAGCGACGACAGGGTTCAACGCGGCTTTCTTT. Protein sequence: CASSLATTGFNAAFF.

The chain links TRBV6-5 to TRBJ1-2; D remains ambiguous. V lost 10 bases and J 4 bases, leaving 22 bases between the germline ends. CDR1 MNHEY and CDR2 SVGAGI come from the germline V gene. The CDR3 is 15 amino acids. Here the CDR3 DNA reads TGTGCCACGTCCCTGAGCAGATTGAGGTCCTATGGCTACACCTTC. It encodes CATSLSRLRSYGYTF.

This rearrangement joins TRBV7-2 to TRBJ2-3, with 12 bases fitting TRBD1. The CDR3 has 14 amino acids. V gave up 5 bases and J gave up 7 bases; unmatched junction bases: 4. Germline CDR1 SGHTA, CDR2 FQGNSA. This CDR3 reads CASSTGTGGNTQYF. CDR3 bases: TGTGCCAGCAGCACCGGGACAGGGGGCAATACGCAGTATTTT.

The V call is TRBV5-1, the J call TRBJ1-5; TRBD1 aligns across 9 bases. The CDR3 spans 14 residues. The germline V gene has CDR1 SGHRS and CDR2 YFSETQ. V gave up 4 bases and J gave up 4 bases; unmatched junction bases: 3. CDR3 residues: CASSKTGGNQPQHF. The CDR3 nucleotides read TGCGCCAGCAGCAAGACAGGGGGTAATCAGCCCCAGCATTTT.

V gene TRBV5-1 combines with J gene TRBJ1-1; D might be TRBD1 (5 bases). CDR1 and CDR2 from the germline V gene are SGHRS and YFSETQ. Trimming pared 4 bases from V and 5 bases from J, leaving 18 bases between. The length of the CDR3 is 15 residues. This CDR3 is CASSPRTGGLTEAFF. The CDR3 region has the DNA TGCGCCAGCAGCCCCCGGACGGGGGGGTTGACTGAAGCTTTCTTT.

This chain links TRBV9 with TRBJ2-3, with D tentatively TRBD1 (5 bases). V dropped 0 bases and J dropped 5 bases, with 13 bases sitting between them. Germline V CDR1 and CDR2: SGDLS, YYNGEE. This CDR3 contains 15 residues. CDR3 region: CASSVGWGPGDTQYF. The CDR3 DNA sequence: TGTGCCAGCAGCGTAGGGTGGGGCCCCGGAGATACGCAGTATTTT.

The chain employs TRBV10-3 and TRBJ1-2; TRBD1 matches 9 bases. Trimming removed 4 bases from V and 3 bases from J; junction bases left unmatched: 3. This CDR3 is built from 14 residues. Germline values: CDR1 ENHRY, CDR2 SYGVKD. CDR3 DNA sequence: TGTGCCATCAGTGGACAGGGGGAGGACTATGGCTACACCTTC. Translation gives CAISGQGEDYGYTF.

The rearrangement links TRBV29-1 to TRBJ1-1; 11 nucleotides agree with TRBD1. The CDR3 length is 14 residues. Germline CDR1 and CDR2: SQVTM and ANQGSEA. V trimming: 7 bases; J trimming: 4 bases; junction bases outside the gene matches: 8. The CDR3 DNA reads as TGCAGCGCTGTGGCCGGGACAGGGGGCACTGAAGCTTTCTTT. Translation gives CSAVAGTGGTEAFF.

This chain's CDR3 is CSARPRGGMYEQYF. The CDR3 region has the DNA TGCAGCGCCCGCCCTAGGGGCGGGATGTACGAGCAGTACTTC. The V gene is TRBV29-1, the J gene TRBJ2-7, with a weak D call TRBD2 (6 bases). This CDR3 has 14 residues. Trimming stripped 7 bases from V and 4 bases from J, with 20 bases between. The germline V gene has CDR1 SQVTM and CDR2 ANQGSEA.

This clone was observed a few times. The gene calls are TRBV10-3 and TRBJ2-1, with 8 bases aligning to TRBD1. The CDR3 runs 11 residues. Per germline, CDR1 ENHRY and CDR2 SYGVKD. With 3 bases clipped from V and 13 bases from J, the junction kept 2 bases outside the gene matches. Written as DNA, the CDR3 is TGTGCCATCAGTGAAGGACAGGGACAGTTCTTC. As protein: CAISEGQGQFF.

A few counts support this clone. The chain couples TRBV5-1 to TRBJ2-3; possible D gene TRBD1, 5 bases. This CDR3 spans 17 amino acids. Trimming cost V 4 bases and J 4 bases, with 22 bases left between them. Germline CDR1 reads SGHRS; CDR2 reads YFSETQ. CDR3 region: CASSPLPATDRADTQYF. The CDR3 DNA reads TGCGCCAGCAGCCCCCTTCCGGCGACAGACCGCGCAGATACGCAGTATTTT.

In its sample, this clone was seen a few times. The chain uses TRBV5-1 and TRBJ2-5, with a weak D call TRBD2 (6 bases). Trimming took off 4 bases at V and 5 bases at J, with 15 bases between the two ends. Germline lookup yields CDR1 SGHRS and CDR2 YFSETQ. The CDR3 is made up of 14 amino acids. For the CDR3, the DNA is TGCGCCAGCAGCCCGAGACTAGTGAAGGAGACCCAGTACTTC. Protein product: CASSPRLVKETQYF.

The CDR3 loop is CASSEEWGGPTDTQYF. The CDR3 DNA reads TGTGCCAGCAGTGAAGAGTGGGGGGGCCCCACAGATACGCAGTATTTT. V usage is TRBV2 and J usage is TRBJ2-3, with D perhaps TRBD2 (7 bases). The CDR3 spans 16 residues. CDR1 is SNHLY, CDR2 FYNNEI, per germline. Trimming pared 1 base from V and 2 bases from J, leaving 13 bases between.

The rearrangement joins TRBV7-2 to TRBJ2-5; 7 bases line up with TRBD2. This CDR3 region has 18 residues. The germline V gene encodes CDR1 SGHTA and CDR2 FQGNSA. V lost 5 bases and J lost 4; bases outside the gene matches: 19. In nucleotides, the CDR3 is TGTGCCAGCAGCCTGATAGTCAGCGGGGCGACGGGGGGAGAGACCCAGTACTTC. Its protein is CASSLIVSGATGGETQYF.

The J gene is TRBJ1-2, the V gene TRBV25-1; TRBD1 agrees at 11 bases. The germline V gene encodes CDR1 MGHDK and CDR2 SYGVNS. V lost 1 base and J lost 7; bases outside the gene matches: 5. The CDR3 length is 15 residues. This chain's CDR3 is CASSEFWTGGFGYTF. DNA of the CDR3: TGTGCCAGCAGTGAATTTTGGACAGGGGGCTTTGGCTACACCTTC.

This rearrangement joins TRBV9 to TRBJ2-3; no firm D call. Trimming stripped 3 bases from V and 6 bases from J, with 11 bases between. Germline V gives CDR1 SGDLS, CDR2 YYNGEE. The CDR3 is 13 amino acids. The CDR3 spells CASSAFVSDTQYF. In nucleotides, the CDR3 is TGTGCCAGCAGCGCCTTTGTGTCGGATACGCAGTATTTT.

The CDR3, as DNA: TGTGCCAGCAGCCAAGGGAGGGATGGCTACACCTTC. Translating gives CASSQGRDGYTF. V usage is TRBV11-2 and J usage is TRBJ1-2; D unclear. Germline assignment: CDR1 SGHAT and CDR2 FQNNGV. The ends were cut back, 5 bases at V and 6 bases at J, with 10 bases in the middle. This CDR3 comprises 12 residues.

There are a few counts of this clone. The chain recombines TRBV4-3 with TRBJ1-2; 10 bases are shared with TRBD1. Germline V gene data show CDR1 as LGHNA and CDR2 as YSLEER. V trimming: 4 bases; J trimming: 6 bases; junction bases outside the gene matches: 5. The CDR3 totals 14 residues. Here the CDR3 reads CASSPLGQGHGYTF. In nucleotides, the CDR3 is TGCGCCAGCAGCCCACTGGGACAGGGGCATGGCTACACCTTC.